The sequence of this T cell receptor (beta chain) was determined in a study of early T cells in non-severe SARS-CoV-2 infection. TCRdb processed the 5' RACE reads anew with MiXCR; each CDR3 protein has one entry. Among 70,000 to 95,000 distinct CDR3 sequences listed, roughly 14% were seen once. Sequencing used whole blood. This TCR derives from an adult who was a healthcare worker with PCR-confirmed SARS-CoV-2 infection or an uninfected control (not recorded which).

CDR3 DNA sequence: TGTGCCAGCAGTGACAGGGGAGACTCACCCCTCCACTTT. Residues: CASSDRGDSPLHF. The chain links TRBV6-1 to TRBJ1-6, with D possibly matching TRBD1 (6 bases). Germline lookup yields CDR1 MNHNS and CDR2 SASEGT. Trimming left V 3 bases short and J 10 bases short, with 10 bases between. CDR3 length: 13 residues.